What follows are 25 T cell receptor beta chains derived from one specimen sequenced in a study of regulatory T cells in long-lasting Graves disease. The TCR beta library used iRepertoire HTBI primers with Arm-PCR amplification of CDR3. TCRdb ran MiXCR on the multiplex PCR reads and lists one entry per CDR3 protein. The top ten clones hold 25% to 30% of a sample with about 350,000 distinct CDR3 sequences, 15% to 20% of them seen once. Time point specified: newly diagnosed GD, antithyroid drugs for less than 3 months. TCR sequences were obtained from RNA taken from PBMCs. These sequences were also reported in another study, on T cells in Graves' hyperthyroidism and ophthalmopathy.

Sequenced material: peripheral blood mononuclear cells (PBMCs), taken at new diagnosis, from a patient treated with antithyroid drugs. The receptor set was obtained from a man aged 40-49 years with Graves disease.

In regard to this clonotype: At one of its ends the junction is not consistent with the germline gene, which may arise from a read error. The chain combines TRBV5-1 with TRBJ2-5, with 9 bases aligning to TRBD1. Germline lookup yields CDR1 SGHRS and CDR2 YFSETQ. The CDR3 has 15 amino acids. The CDR3 sequence: CVSSSTGGIEETQYF. CDR3 nucleotide sequence: TGCGTCAGCAGCTCGACAGGGGGGATAGAGGAGACCCAGTACTTC.

This clonotype was detected ten times or more. This chain links TRBV18 with TRBJ2-3; TRBD1 or TRBD2 may be the D gene (5 bases each). Germline V lookup: CDR1 KGHSH, CDR2 LQKENI. The CDR3 runs 14 residues. V was shortened by 1 base and J by 8 bases, with 13 bases between the two germline ends. The CDR3 DNA reads as TGTGCCAGCTCACCACGGAACGGTGGGGGTACGCAGTATTTT. This codes for CASSPRNGGGTQYF.

The V and J genes are TRBV12-3 or TRBV12-4 and TRBJ2-3, with 13 bases aligning to TRBD2. The CDR3 has 16 amino acids. V was pared by 5 bases and J by 1 base, with 3 bases of the junction left unmatched. CDR3 nucleotide sequence: TGTGCCAGCAGTCAGACTAGCGGGGGGCGCACAGATACGCAGTATTTT. Its protein product is CASSQTSGGRTDTQYF.

The chain links TRBV20-1 to TRBJ2-5; 11 bases line up with TRBD2. The CDR3 contains 14 residues. V was clipped by 6 bases and J by 4 bases; unmatched bases: 7. Germline V gene data show CDR1 as DFQATT and CDR2 as SNEGSKA (reference sequence). The CDR3 sequence: CSALSGGATETQYF. Written as DNA, the CDR3 is TGCAGTGCCCTTAGCGGGGGGGCCACAGAGACCCAGTACTTC.

In its sample, this clonotype was seen many times. This chain joins TRBV10-3 and TRBJ1-1; D is perhaps TRBD1 (5 bases). Per the germline V gene, CDR1 is ENHRY and CDR2 is SYGVKD. This CDR3 has 15 residues. With 1 base removed from V and 1 base from J, the gap between germline ends came to 10 bases. The CDR3 sequence: CAISELGERNTEAFF. The CDR3 DNA sequence: TGTGCCATCAGTGAGTTAGGGGAAAGGAACACTGAAGCTTTCTTT.

About this clonotype itself: With only one base between it and a far larger clone, this is likely a read error. V is TRBV12-3 or TRBV12-4 and J is TRBJ2-1; D gene unclear. Between the trimmed V and J ends, which lost 4 bases and 13 bases, there was a span of 14 bases. This CDR3 contains 12 residues. The CDR3, as DNA: TGTGCCAGCAGTTCAGACGAAGAGACCCAGTTCTTC. Translated, it gives CASSSDEETQFF.

The genes are TRBV13 and TRBJ2-3, with TRBD1 as a possible D gene (5 bases). V lost 4 bases to trimming and J lost 3 bases, with 14 bases between them. Germline values: CDR1 PRHDT, CDR2 FYEKMQ (reference sequence). The CDR3 contains 15 residues. CDR3 sequence reads: CASSSPSAGTDTQYF. CDR3 coding DNA: TGTGCCAGCAGCTCCCCGTCGGCAGGGACAGATACGCAGTATTTT.

The sample holds many counts of this clonotype. The V call is TRBV18, the J call TRBJ1-2, with D tentatively TRBD1 (5 bases). CDR3 length: 15 residues. V was clipped by 5 bases and J by 8 bases, with 21 bases between them. Germline assignment: CDR1 KGHSH and CDR2 LQKENI. The CDR3 DNA follows: TGTGCCAGCTCATCCGACAGCTCGTTGAGTTGGGGCTACACCTTC. It yields the protein CASSSDSSLSWGYTF.

The chain couples TRBV4-2 to TRBJ1-4; D gene ambiguous. Trimming shortened V by 3 bases and J by 4 bases, and 18 bases separated the two germline ends. Germline assignment: CDR1 LGHNA and CDR2 YNFKEQ. The CDR3 sequence is 17 residues long. The CDR3: CASSHPTTGSGNEKLFF. The CDR3 DNA reads TGTGCCAGCAGCCATCCTACCACCGGCAGCGGTAATGAAAAACTGTTTTTT.

The sample holds a few counts of this clonotype. The rearrangement links TRBV30 to TRBJ1-5; TRBD1 aligns across 7 bases. Germline lookup yields CDR1 GTSNPN and CDR2 SVGIG (reference sequence). V dropped 5 bases and J dropped 3; count of bases not matched to a gene: 7. The CDR3 sequence is 14 residues long. The CDR3: CAWGRDSFNQPQHF. The CDR3, as DNA: TGTGCCTGGGGCCGGGACAGCTTCAATCAGCCCCAGCATTTT.

This clonotype has only a few counts. The V and J genes are TRBV20-1 and TRBJ1-1; 9 bases are a match to TRBD1. The CDR3 has 14 amino acids. V lost 2 bases to trimming and J lost 3 bases; unmatched junction nucleotides: 4. Looked up from germline, CDR1 is DFQATT and CDR2 is SNEGSKA (reference sequence). CDR3 region: CSARKQGADTEAFF. CDR3 in DNA: TGCAGTGCTAGAAAACAGGGGGCGGACACTGAAGCTTTCTTT.

This clonotype appeared many times. The gene calls are TRBV5-1 and TRBJ2-3; 9 bases are shared with TRBD2. Germline V gene data show CDR1 as SGHRS and CDR2 as YFSETQ. The ends lost 4 bases at V and 5 bases at J; junction bases unmatched: 8. The CDR3 has 15 amino acids. The CDR3 spells CASSAASGDGDTQYF. The CDR3 DNA reads as TGCGCCAGCAGCGCTGCTAGCGGGGACGGAGATACGCAGTATTTT.

This clonotype was detected ten times or more. The chain is built from TRBV20-1 and TRBJ2-3; 13 bases are shared with TRBD2. CDR1 and CDR2 from the germline V gene are DFQATT and SNEGSKA (reference sequence). The length of the CDR3 is 17 residues. V lost 6 bases to trimming and J lost 0 bases; unmatched junction nucleotides: 9. CDR3 loop: CSAIGTSGVSSTDTQYF. CDR3 DNA: TGCAGTGCGATTGGGACTAGCGGGGTATCTAGCACAGATACGCAGTATTTT.

This clonotype turned up a few times. The chain couples TRBV7-9 to TRBJ1-4, with TRBD1 as a possible D gene (6 bases). Germline CDR1 and CDR2: SEHNR and FQNEAQ (reference sequence). The CDR3 length is 14 residues. The V end lost 3 bases, the J end lost 5 bases, and 10 bases lay between the germline ends. CDR3 DNA sequence: TGTGCCAGCAGCTTCGGACAGCTGAATGAAAAACTGTTTTTT. Translating it yields CASSFGQLNEKLFF.

The CDR3 bases are TGTGCCAGCAGCCAACTCGGGGAGCTGTTTTTT. Translation: CASSQLGELFF. The gene calls are TRBV14 and TRBJ2-2; D gene uncertain. V shed 2 bases and J shed 7 bases, with 2 bases lying between them. The CDR3 runs to 11 residues. Germline CDR1 and CDR2: SGHDN and FVKESK. The variable domain in full, completed from reference TRBV14 and TRBJ2-2, reads EAGVTQFPSHSVIEKGQTVTLRCDPISGHDNLYWYRRVMGKEIKFLLHFVKESKQDESGMPNNRFLAERTGGTYSTLKVQPAELEDSGVYFCASSQLGELFFGEGSRLTVL.

This clonotype was detected only a few times. The chain has TRBV19 and TRBJ2-1; 10 positions agree with TRBD2. The J segment lost 8 bases and the V segment lost 7 bases, leaving 14 bases of the junction unmatched. This CDR3 region has 16 residues. Germline V gives CDR1 LNHDA, CDR2 SQIVND (reference sequence). The chain's CDR3 is CASTPQAGGQVYEQFF. The CDR3 DNA sequence: TGTGCCAGTACCCCCCAAGCGGGGGGGCAAGTATATGAGCAGTTCTTC.

This clonotype was counted ten times or more. The rearrangement links TRBV2 to TRBJ2-2; 9 nucleotides align to TRBD2. The CDR3 length is 15 residues. V trimming: 4 bases; J trimming: 5 bases; junction bases outside the gene matches: 5. Germline V gene lookup returns CDR1 SNHLY and CDR2 FYNNEI. In DNA, the CDR3 is TGTGCCAGCAGTGTCGTTCTAGCGGGGACCGGGGAGCTGTTTTTT. Encoded protein: CASSVVLAGTGELFF. The full variable domain, completed using reference TRBV2 and TRBJ2-2, is EPEVTQTPSHQVTQMGQEVILRCVPISNHLYFYWYRQILGQKVEFLVSFYNNEISEKSEIFDDQFSVERPDGSNFTLKIRSTKLEDSAMYFCASSVVLAGTGELFFGEGSRLTVL.

As concerns this clonotype: A clone one base away is much larger, so this may be a read error. Because the CDR3's place on the DNA is in doubt, the DNA is left out and the CDR3 is given as listed by TCRdb. The genes are TRBV12-3 or TRBV12-4 and TRBJ1-6; the table's D gene call, TRBD1, was not cross checked with the DNA. The CDR3 has 13 amino acids, counting both end residues. CDR3: CASSFGQGSPPHF.

This clonotype was found many times. The CDR3: CSATGSEQFF. The CDR3 nucleotides are TGCAGTGCTACAGGGAGTGAGCAGTTCTTC. The rearrangement links TRBV20-1 to TRBJ2-1; D is possibly TRBD1 or TRBD2 (5 bases each). V was clipped by 4 bases and J by 9 bases, with 7 bases between them. The CDR3 sequence is 10 residues long. Germline-derived CDR1 and CDR2 are DFQATT and SNEGSKA (reference sequence).

The J gene is TRBJ1-5, the V gene TRBV24-1; perhaps TRBD1 as D (5 bases). Trimming removed 4 bases at V and 9 bases at J, with 9 bases between. Germline V gene data show CDR1 as KGHDR and CDR2 as SFDVKD. The CDR3 is 12 amino acids. The DNA for the CDR3 is TGTGCCACCAGTGACCCAGGGCGGCCCCAGCATTTT. It is translated as CATSDPGRPQHF.

There are a few counts of this clonotype. This chain uses TRBV2 with TRBJ1-5; D is undetermined. V lost 1 base, J lost 4 bases, and 5 bases lay in between. This CDR3 region has 13 residues. Germline V lookup: CDR1 SNHLY, CDR2 FYNNEI. Written as DNA, the CDR3 is TGTGCCAGCAGTGAAGATTATAATCAGCCCCAGCATTTT. It encodes CASSEDYNQPQHF. The full variable domain, with the rest looked up from reference TRBV2 and TRBJ1-5, is EPEVTQTPSHQVTQMGQEVILRCVPISNHLYFYWYRQILGQKVEFLVSFYNNEISEKSEIFDDQFSVERPDGSNFTLKIRSTKLEDSAMYFCASSEDYNQPQHFGDGTRLSIL.

The chain joins TRBV2 to TRBJ1-1; no reliable D call. The CDR3 loop spans 15 amino acids. V lost 6 bases, J lost 1 base, and 15 bases lay in between. Germline CDR1 is SNHLY and CDR2 is FYNNEI. The CDR3 bases are TGTGCCAGCAGCGCTCGTTCCCGGTGGAACACTGAAGCTTTCTTT. Protein product: CASSARSRWNTEAFF.

This clonotype was seen once. The chain has TRBV6-5 and TRBJ2-2; D ambiguous. Germline loops: CDR1 MNHEY, CDR2 SVGAGI. Trimming left V 4 bases short and J 5 bases short, with 8 bases between. The CDR3 extends over 13 amino acids. CDR3 bases: TGTGCCAGCAGTTTATGGTGGACCGGGGAGCTGTTTTTT. Translated: CASSLWWTGELFF.

The J gene is TRBJ1-3, the V gene TRBV18, with D possibly being TRBD1 (5 bases). The V end lost 6 bases, the J end lost 0 bases, and 15 bases lay between the germline ends. The CDR3 consists of 16 residues. Germline V gene lookup returns CDR1 KGHSH and CDR2 LQKENI. This CDR3 reads CASSNHGGFSGNTIYF. DNA for the CDR3: TGTGCCAGCTCTAACCACGGGGGGTTCTCTGGAAACACCATATATTTT. Variable domain in full (rest from reference TRBV18 and TRBJ1-3): NAGVMQNPRHLVRRRGQEARLRCSPMKGHSHVYWYRQLPEEGLKFMVYLQKENIIDESGMPKERFSAEFPKEGPSILRIQQVVRGDSAAYFCASSNHGGFSGNTIYFGEGSWLTVV.

J is TRBJ2-3 and V is TRBV7-9; tentative D call: TRBD2 (5 bases). Trimming cost V 5 bases and J 2 bases, with 14 bases left between them. The V gene's germline CDR1 is SEHNR and CDR2 FQNEAQ (reference sequence). There are 15 residues in the CDR3. This CDR3 reads CASSRSGKDTDTQYF. The DNA for the CDR3 is TGTGCCAGCAGCCGAAGCGGAAAGGACACAGATACGCAGTATTTT.